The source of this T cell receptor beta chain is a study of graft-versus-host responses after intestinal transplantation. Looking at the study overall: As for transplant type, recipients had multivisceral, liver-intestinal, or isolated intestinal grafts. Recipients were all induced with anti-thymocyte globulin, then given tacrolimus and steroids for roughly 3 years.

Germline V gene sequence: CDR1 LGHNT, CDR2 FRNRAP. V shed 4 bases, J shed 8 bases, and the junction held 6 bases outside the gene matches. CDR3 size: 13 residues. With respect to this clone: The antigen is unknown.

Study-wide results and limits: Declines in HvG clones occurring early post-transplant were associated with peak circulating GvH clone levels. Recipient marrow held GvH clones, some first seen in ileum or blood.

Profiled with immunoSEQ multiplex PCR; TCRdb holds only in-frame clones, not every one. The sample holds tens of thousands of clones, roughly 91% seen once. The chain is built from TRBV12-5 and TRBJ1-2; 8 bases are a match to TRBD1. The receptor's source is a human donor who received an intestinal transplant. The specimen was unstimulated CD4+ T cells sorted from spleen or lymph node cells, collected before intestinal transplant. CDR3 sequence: CASGSRTGSGYTF. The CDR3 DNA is TGTGCTAGTGGTTCTCGGACAGGGAGCGGCTACACCTTC.